Listed below are T cell receptor beta chains from one sample, sequenced in a study of beta chain features in type 1 diabetes. Some clones are missing from TCRdb's copy, which holds only in-frame ones; the method was immunoSEQ multiplex PCR. The data contain some 350,000 clones, about 13% of them seen just once; the ten biggest clones take up about 0.015%. Sequenced input: naive CD4+ T cells from blood. Source of these receptors: a woman between 18 and 29 years old with type 1 diabetes. CDR3s leave out the opening cysteine and the closing phenylalanine or tryptophan. The D gene is left open where the match is weak.

NA TRBV5-1 ASSPISIGDYGYT
TRBD1 TRBV18 ASSPAGTGQTDTQY
TRBD1 TRBV5-1 ASSPGQGAYNEQF
NA TRBV10-3 AISEPRGSTDTQY
NA TRBV5-1 ASSYGQLNTEAF
NA TRBV29-1 SVGDINQPQH
TRBD1 TRBV29-1 SVGTGSDTQY
TRBD1 TRBV19 ASTGQALNYGYT
TRBD1 TRBV28 ASSLFQGADTQY
NA TRBV2 ASSRQGPYNEQF
NA TRBV9 ASNGATGSYGYT
NA TRBV5-6 ASSLRGSYNEQF
TRBD1 TRBV30 AWSGQANSPLH
TRBD2 TRBV4-2 ASSQAPPGLAGQETQY
TRBD1 TRBV19 ASSRRGTAMGRDEQY
TRBD2 TRBV7-8 ASRWTSGIVGDNEQF
TRBD2 TRBV7-3 ASSPSGGSTDTQY
NA TRBV14 ASSQDNSGYTQY
TRBD2 TRBV6-5 ASSSQGLARNEQF
TRBD1 TRBV23-1 ASSQSRGTASSYNEQF